The present T cell receptor (beta chain) was sequenced within a study of identical twins. Each CDR3 protein is one row after TCRdb ran MiXCR on the 5' RACE reads. The data hold under 900,000 distinct CDR3 sequences, with 10% to 15% observed a single time. Donors were all healthy Caucasians. This clonotype appeared many times. Its antigen is as yet unknown. General study points: For out-of-frame alpha sequences shared by twins, low generation probability was in excess.

This same sample was also taken into another study, of yellow fever vaccine responses in identical twins.

Sequenced material: PBMCs. This TCR was recovered from a woman in her late teens or twenties in good health.

The chain's CDR3 is CASSFGGYNQPQHF. CDR3 DNA: TGCGCCAGCAGCTTTGGGGGGTACAATCAGCCCCAGCATTTT. V is TRBV5-1 and J is TRBJ1-5, with a weak D call TRBD1 (5 bases). Trimming stripped 2 bases from V and 3 bases from J, with 9 bases between. Germline CDR1 reads SGHRS; CDR2 reads YFSETQ. The CDR3 spans 14 residues.